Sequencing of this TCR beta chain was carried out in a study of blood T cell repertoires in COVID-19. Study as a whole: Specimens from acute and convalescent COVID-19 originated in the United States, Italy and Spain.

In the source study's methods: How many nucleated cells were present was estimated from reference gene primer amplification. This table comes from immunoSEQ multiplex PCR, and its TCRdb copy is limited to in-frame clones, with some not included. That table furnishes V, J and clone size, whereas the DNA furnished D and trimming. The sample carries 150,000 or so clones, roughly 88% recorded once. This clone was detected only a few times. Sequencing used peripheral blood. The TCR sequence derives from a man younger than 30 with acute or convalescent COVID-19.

This CDR3 reads CASRHLFTSTDTQYF. The CDR3 DNA is TGTGCCAGTAGGCACCTTTTTACTAGCACAGATACGCAGTATTTT. J is TRBJ2-3 and V is TRBV19, with no clear D. Germline V gene sequence: CDR1 LNHDA, CDR2 SQIVND (reference sequence). CDR3 length equals 15 residues. Trimming stripped 6 bases from V and 0 bases from J, with 13 bases between.